A single sample gave rise to the 32 T cell receptor beta chains below, sequenced in a study of OX40 agonist ivuxolimab in advanced cancers. Sequencing was performed with immunoSEQ multiplex PCR; in TCRdb, only in-frame clones are kept and a portion is missing. The sample holds about 100,000 clones, approximately 94% seen once. This specimen consisted of CD4+ or CD8+ T cells sorted from blood, obtained in a trial of the OX40 agonist ivuxolimab. These receptors were obtained from an adult with an advanced solid tumor such as melanoma, head and neck, liver or kidney cancer.

This clone has only a few counts. The genes are TRBV10-3 and TRBJ1-1; D gene ambiguous. Trimming left V 2 bases short and J 6 bases short, with 10 bases between. Germline assignment: CDR1 ENHRY and CDR2 SYGVKD. CDR3 length: 13 amino acids. CDR3 amino acids: CAISEKVESEAFF. The CDR3 coding sequence is TGTGCCATCAGTGAGAAGGTGGAATCTGAAGCTTTCTTT.

This chain joins TRBV19 and TRBJ1-1; TRBD1 agrees at 7 bases. CDR3 size: 12 residues. V lost 9 bases to trimming and J lost 3 bases; unmatched junction nucleotides: 4. The germline V gene encodes CDR1 LNHDA and CDR2 SQIVND (reference sequence). The CDR3 sequence: CAREGGYTEAFF. In DNA form, the CDR3 reads TGTGCCAGGGAAGGGGGCTACACTGAAGCTTTCTTT.

In its sample, this clone was seen once. The gene calls are TRBV5-6 and TRBJ1-1, with D hard to call. V lost 1 base and J lost 4, with 11 bases in between. The germline V gene encodes CDR1 SGHDT and CDR2 YYEEEE. The CDR3 is 14 residues long. The DNA for the CDR3 is TGTGCCAGCAGCTTGTGGGGTATTGGCACTGAAGCTTTCTTT. Its protein product is CASSLWGIGTEAFF.

The chain couples TRBV18 to TRBJ2-5; 8 positions agree with TRBD1. The CDR3 has 13 amino acids. The germline V gene encodes CDR1 KGHSH and CDR2 LQKENI. After removal of 3 bases from V and 5 bases from J, the junction contained 2 bases not matched to a gene. DNA for the CDR3: TGTGCCAGCTCACCGGACAGGGCTGAGACCCAGTACTTC. It encodes CASSPDRAETQYF.

The chain recombines TRBV13 with TRBJ2-3; 8 nucleotides line up with TRBD1. The CDR3 covers 15 residues. Germline CDR1 PRHDT, CDR2 FYEKMQ (reference sequence). The ends lost 5 bases at V and 0 bases at J; junction bases unmatched: 4. The CDR3 loop reads CASSTRQGSTDTQYF. CDR3 DNA: TGTGCCAGCAGCACCCGACAGGGGAGCACAGATACGCAGTATTTT.

This clone was found once. The chain combines TRBV4-3 with TRBJ1-4; no firm D call. This CDR3 comprises 14 residues. Trimming stripped 7 bases from V and 2 bases from J, with 11 bases between. The germline gives CDR1 LGHNA, CDR2 YSLEER. CDR3 DNA: TGCGCCAGCAACCTTCAGGTTACTAATGAAAAACTGTTTTTT. It is translated as CASNLQVTNEKLFF.

The chain has TRBV5-1 and TRBJ2-3, with D possibly being TRBD2 (8 bases). In germline, CDR1 is SGHRS, CDR2 YFSETQ. The CDR3 loop spans 18 amino acids. Trimming pared 4 bases from V and 3 bases from J, leaving 24 bases between. The CDR3 spells CASSPEGASGPLTDTQYF. The CDR3 nucleotides are TGCGCCAGCAGCCCCGAGGGGGCTAGCGGGCCCCTAACAGATACGCAGTATTTT.

This chain joins TRBV18 and TRBJ1-2; 7 positions match TRBD1. CDR3 length equals 13 residues. V was clipped by 6 bases and J by 3 bases; unmatched bases: 4. Germline CDR1 and CDR2: KGHSH and LQKENI. The CDR3 bases are TGTGCCAGCTCCGCCGGGACAGACTATGGCTACACCTTC. It specifies CASSAGTDYGYTF.

The chain employs TRBV5-1 and TRBJ2-2, with TRBD2 as a possible D gene (6 bases). In germline, CDR1 is SGHRS, CDR2 YFSETQ. The CDR3 length is 15 residues. Deletions cut 0 bases from V and 5 bases from J, with 11 bases between. The CDR3 here is CASSLVGGMTGELFF. CDR3 DNA sequence: TGCGCCAGCAGCTTGGTTGGCGGGATGACCGGGGAGCTGTTTTTT.

The CDR3 sequence: CASSPGQGAEAFF. DNA of the CDR3: TGTGCCAGCTCACCGGGACAGGGGGCTGAAGCTTTCTTT. V is TRBV18 and J is TRBJ1-1; TRBD1 agrees at 11 bases. This CDR3 has 13 amino acids. The ends lost 3 bases at V and 6 bases at J; junction bases unmatched: 0. CDR1 is KGHSH, CDR2 LQKENI, per germline.

The chain couples TRBV6-5 to TRBJ1-2; 7 nucleotides agree with TRBD1. From germline, CDR1 is MNHEY and CDR2 SVGAGI. Trimming took 6 bases from V and 7 from J; bases not matched to a gene: 11. The length of the CDR3 is 14 residues. Here the CDR3 reads CASSRQGGVGGYTF. CDR3 DNA: TGTGCCAGCAGCCGACAGGGTGGAGTAGGTGGCTACACCTTC.

V and J are TRBV9 and TRBJ1-5; unclear D gene. V lost 0 bases and J 5 bases, leaving 12 bases between the germline ends. This CDR3 has 15 residues. Germline CDR1 and CDR2: SGDLS and YYNGEE. CDR3 in amino acids: CASSVGGGSHQPQHF. Here the CDR3 DNA reads TGTGCCAGCAGCGTAGGGGGAGGGAGTCATCAGCCCCAGCATTTT.

V and J are TRBV10-2 and TRBJ2-5; 8 bases match TRBD1. The CDR3 consists of 15 residues. Germline CDR1 is WSHSY and CDR2 is SAAADI. The ends lost 2 bases at V and 4 bases at J; junction bases unmatched: 6. The CDR3 region is CASSEARGQGETQYF. The DNA for the CDR3 is TGCGCCAGCAGTGAGGCCAGGGGGCAAGGAGAGACCCAGTACTTC.

The chain carries TRBV7-2 and TRBJ1-1; TRBD1 agrees at 9 bases. The CDR3 extends over 15 amino acids. With V trimmed by 2 bases and J by 10 bases, 11 bases remained unmatched. CDR1 SGHTA and CDR2 FQGNSA come from the germline V gene. CDR3 nucleotide sequence: TGTGCCAGCAGCTTAAGGGCGACTGGACAGGGGAGAGCTTTCTTT. It translates to CASSLRATGQGRAFF.

The chain is built from TRBV9 and TRBJ1-2; tentative D call: TRBD1 (5 bases). The CDR3 contains 13 residues. Germline V lookup: CDR1 SGDLS, CDR2 YYNGEE. V was cut by 4 bases and J by 7 bases, with 14 bases left in between. The CDR3 loop reads CASSTPGRSGYTF. DNA for the CDR3: TGTGCCAGCAGCACCCCAGGGCGGAGTGGCTACACCTTC.

The chain recombines TRBV7-2 with TRBJ2-7; 10 positions agree with TRBD1. Germline V CDR1 and CDR2: SGHTA, FQGNSA. Unmatched junction bases numbered 8, after V lost 5 bases and J lost 4 bases. The CDR3 sequence is 15 residues long. The CDR3 sequence is CASSPRTGGGYEQYF. The DNA for the CDR3 is TGTGCCAGCAGCCCGCGGACAGGGGGGGGGTACGAGCAGTACTTC.

The J gene is TRBJ1-5, the V gene TRBV30; 9 bases are shared with TRBD1. The V segment lost 1 base and the J segment 5 bases; nucleotides outside the gene matches: 12. Germline CDR1 is GTSNPN and CDR2 is SVGIG (reference sequence). CDR3 length equals 17 residues. CDR3 in DNA: TGTGCCTGGAGTGAAGCCCGGACAGGGGAAGTACATCAGCCCCAGCATTTT. Encoded protein: CAWSEARTGEVHQPQHF.

V and J are TRBV6-6 and TRBJ1-1; D is uncertain. CDR1 MNHNY and CDR2 SVGAGI come from the germline V gene (reference sequence). This CDR3 is 12 amino acids long. With 6 bases removed from V and 1 base from J, the gap between germline ends came to 6 bases. CDR3 coding DNA: TGTGCCAGCAGAGATAGGAACACTGAAGCTTTCTTT. Its protein is CASRDRNTEAFF.

This chain uses TRBV9 with TRBJ2-1; 7 bases are shared with TRBD2. The V segment lost 6 bases and the J segment 4 bases; nucleotides outside the gene matches: 16. This CDR3 has 17 residues. Germline assignment: CDR1 SGDLS and CDR2 YYNGEE. The CDR3 loop reads CASTPAPASGNYNEQFF. CDR3 coding DNA: TGTGCCAGCACTCCAGCGCCAGCAAGCGGGAATTACAATGAGCAGTTCTTC.

CDR3 DNA sequence: TGCAGTGCTCACAAACGGGACTGGGGCTTCTTC. It encodes CSAHKRDWGFF. This sequence joins TRBV20-1 and TRBJ2-1, with a weak D call TRBD2 (6 bases). The CDR3 sequence is 11 residues long. Germline-derived CDR1 and CDR2 are DFQATT and SNEGSKA (reference sequence). V was trimmed by 5 bases and J by 16 bases, leaving 18 bases between them.

The table lists this clone with a count of one. The V gene is TRBV19, the J gene TRBJ1-5, with D uncertain. Germline V gene sequence: CDR1 LNHDA, CDR2 SQIVND (reference sequence). Trimming removed 4 bases from V and 1 base from J, with 11 bases in between. This CDR3 comprises 15 residues. The CDR3 here is CASSTSPRSNQPQHF. The CDR3 region has the DNA TGTGCCAGTAGTACCTCACCGCGGAGCAATCAGCCCCAGCATTTT.

This clone was seen a handful of times. The gene calls are TRBV18 and TRBJ1-1; TRBD1 is a possible D gene (6 bases). The CDR3 has 12 amino acids. V was shortened by 8 bases and J by 1 base, with 8 bases between the two germline ends. Germline V gene lookup returns CDR1 KGHSH and CDR2 LQKENI. The CDR3 DNA reads TGTGCCAGCACGACAGGGAACACTGAAGCTTTCTTT. As protein: CASTTGNTEAFF.

The V and J genes are TRBV5-4 and TRBJ1-1; no clear D gene. The CDR3 totals 13 residues. The germline CDR1 and CDR2 sequences are SGHNT and YYREEE (reference sequence). V lost 4 bases to trimming and J lost 7 bases, with 14 bases between them. The CDR3 nucleotides read TGTGCCAGCAGCCCTAACATGCCTAATGAAGCTTTCTTT. Amino acids: CASSPNMPNEAFF. Complete variable domain (other parts from reference TRBV5-4 and TRBJ1-1): ETGVTQSPTHLIKTRGQQVTLRCSSQSGHNTVSWYQQALGQGPQFIFQYYREEENGRGNFPPRFSGLQFPNYSSELNVNALELDDSALYLCASSPNMPNEAFFGQGTRLTVV.

This clone was detected only once. The J gene is TRBJ2-5, the V gene TRBV30; a possible D gene is TRBD2 (5 bases). Trimming pared 2 bases from V and 5 bases from J, leaving 9 bases between. The CDR3 length is 12 residues. The germline V gene encodes CDR1 GTSNPN and CDR2 SVGIG (reference sequence). CDR3 residues: CAWSSWRETQYF. The CDR3 DNA follows: TGTGCCTGGAGTTCGTGGAGGGAGACCCAGTACTTC.

The chain joins TRBV1 to TRBJ1-5; TRBD1 is the table's D call and was not checked against the DNA. TRBV1 is classified as a pseudogene. The CDR3 sequence is 21 residues long. The CDR3 DNA reads TGCACCAGCAGCCGCCGTACTCCCGTGCCGCGGGACAGGGCCGACAATCAGCCCCAGCATTTT. It is translated as CTSSRRTPVPRDRADNQPQHF.

Note on this clone: At one end the junction does not follow the germline gene, possibly because of a read error. The chain is built from TRBV27 and TRBJ1-4, with D perhaps matching TRBD1 (5 bases). CDR3 length equals 19 residues. CDR1 is MNHEY, CDR2 SMNVEV, per germline (reference sequence). The CDR3 DNA sequence: TGTGCCAGCAGTTCCGAGGGGCCAGGCGGTGTGGGTGGTGCAGGAAAAACTGTTTTT. This sequence encodes CASSSEGPGGVGGAGKTVF.

V usage is TRBV28 and J usage is TRBJ2-1; 8 positions match TRBD1. V gave up 6 bases and J gave up 3 bases; unmatched junction bases: 7. The CDR3 runs to 15 residues. The germline gives CDR1 MDHEN, CDR2 SYDVKM. CDR3 DNA: TGTGCCAGCAGGTCCGGGGACAGGTTCTACAATGAGCAGTTCTTC. Encoded protein: CASRSGDRFYNEQFF.

This chain uses TRBV5-1 with TRBJ1-1, with D possibly TRBD1 on 6 matching bases. This CDR3 has 14 residues. Trimming removed 0 bases at V and 4 bases at J, with 10 bases between. Germline V gene lookup returns CDR1 SGHRS and CDR2 YFSETQ. CDR3 bases: TGCGCCAGCAGCTTGGAAGGGGGATCCACTGAAGCTTTCTTT. Protein product: CASSLEGGSTEAFF.

The rearrangement joins TRBV19 to TRBJ2-1; tentatively, D is TRBD1 (7 bases). Germline assignment: CDR1 LNHDA and CDR2 SQIVND (reference sequence). The CDR3 length is 15 residues. Trimming removed 6 bases at V and 6 bases at J, with 18 bases between. This CDR3 reads CASSLTGSAGNEQFF. CDR3 in DNA: TGTGCCAGTAGCCTGACAGGGTCAGCGGGCAATGAGCAGTTCTTC.

The chain carries TRBV19 and TRBJ2-3; TRBD2 matches at 9 bases. This CDR3 spans 14 amino acids. Trimming took 5 bases from V and 1 from J; bases not matched to a gene: 1. In germline, CDR1 is LNHDA, CDR2 SQIVND (reference sequence). Here the CDR3 reads CASSASGGTDTQYF. As DNA, the CDR3 is TGTGCCAGTAGTGCTAGCGGGGGCACAGATACGCAGTATTTT.

This chain connects TRBV6-1 to TRBJ1-2; unclear D gene. Trimming took off 4 bases at V and 2 bases at J, with 11 bases between the two ends. CDR1 MNHNS and CDR2 SASEGT come from the germline V gene. The CDR3 sequence is 14 residues long. This CDR3 reads CASSVGKGNYGYTF. CDR3 coding DNA: TGTGCCAGCAGTGTGGGAAAGGGAAACTATGGCTACACCTTC.

The rearrangement links TRBV18 to TRBJ2-7; 13 bases agree with TRBD2. V was pared by 4 bases and J by 5 bases, with 8 bases of the junction left unmatched. Germline V lookup: CDR1 KGHSH, CDR2 LQKENI. The CDR3 length is 16 residues. The DNA of the CDR3 is TGTGCCAGCTCACGCACTAGCGGGAGGGAGTTTAACGAGCAGTACTTC. Protein sequence: CASSRTSGREFNEQYF.